What follows describes a single TCR beta chain. Its antigen is unidentified. In germline, CDR1 is SGDLS, CDR2 YYNGEE. V lost 3 bases to trimming and J lost 4 bases, with 29 bases between them. CDR3 size: 20 residues. Naive CD8 populations comprised CD45RO-negative cells positively selected for CCR7, excluding terminally differentiated effector memory CD45RA+ cells. The assay was immunoSEQ multiplex PCR, and TCRdb's table has in-frame clones only and misses some. The sample shows about 2.1 million clones, roughly 93% of them seen only once. These data belong to a study of shared clonotypes between healthy human individuals. Study background: Per donor, CD8 memory used one plate, CD8 naive used two, CD4 memory used three and CD4 naive used three.

Study-level points and caveats: What limited the represented genetic and exposure-history diversity was the small number of donors.

This sequence joins TRBV9 and TRBJ2-1; TRBD2 is a possible D gene (5 bases). Sequencing was performed on naive CD8+ T cells from PBMCs. This sequence originates from a man between 18 and 35 years old in good health. Some clones in this sample may be carry-over from other donors' samples. CDR3 coding DNA: TGTGCCAGCAGCGCTCGAGCCGCTCAATCTCGGGGTGGTGGGTACAATGAGCAGTTCTTC. It is translated as CASSARAAQSRGGGYNEQFF.